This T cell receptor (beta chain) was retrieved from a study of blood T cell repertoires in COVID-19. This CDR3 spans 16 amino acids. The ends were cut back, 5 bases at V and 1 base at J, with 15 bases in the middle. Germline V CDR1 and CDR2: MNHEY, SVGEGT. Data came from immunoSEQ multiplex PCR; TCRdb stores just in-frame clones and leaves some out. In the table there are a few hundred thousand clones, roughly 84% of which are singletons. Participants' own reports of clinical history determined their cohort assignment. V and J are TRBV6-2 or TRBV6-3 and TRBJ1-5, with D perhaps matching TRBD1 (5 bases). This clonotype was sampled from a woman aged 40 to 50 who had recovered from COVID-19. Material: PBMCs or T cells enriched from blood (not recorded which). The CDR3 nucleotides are TGTGCCAGCAGTACCGACAGAACTTTCAGCAATCAGCCCCAGCATTTT. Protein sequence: CASSTDRTFSNQPQHF.